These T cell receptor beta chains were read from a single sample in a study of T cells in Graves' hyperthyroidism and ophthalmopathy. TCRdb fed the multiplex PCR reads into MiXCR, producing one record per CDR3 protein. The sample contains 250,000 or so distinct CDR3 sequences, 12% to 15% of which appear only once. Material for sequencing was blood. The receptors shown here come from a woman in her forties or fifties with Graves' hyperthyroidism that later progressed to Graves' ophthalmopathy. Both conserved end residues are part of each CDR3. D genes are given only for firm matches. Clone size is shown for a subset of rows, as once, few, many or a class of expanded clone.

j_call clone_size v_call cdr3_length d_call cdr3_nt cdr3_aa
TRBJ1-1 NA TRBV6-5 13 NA TGTGCCAGCAGTTACTCTGGCAGGAGTGAAGCTTTCTTT CASSYSGRSEAFF
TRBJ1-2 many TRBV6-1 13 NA TGTGCCACCACCGGGACAATGGACTATGGCTACACCTTC CATTGTMDYGYTF
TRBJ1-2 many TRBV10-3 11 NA TGTGCCATCAGTGAGTCGGGGGGCTACACCTTC CAISESGGYTF
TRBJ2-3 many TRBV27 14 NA TGTGCCAGCACCGGGACGGACCGCACAGATACGCAGTATTTT CASTGTDRTDTQYF
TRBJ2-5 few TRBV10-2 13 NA TGCACCAGCAGTCTAGGACTACAAGAGACCCAGTACTTC CTSSLGLQETQYF
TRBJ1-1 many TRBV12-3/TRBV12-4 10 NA TGTGCCACCGGCACCACTGAAGCTTTCTTT CATGTTEAFF
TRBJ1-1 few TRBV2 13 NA TGTGCCAGCAGTGAAGTACCAGTCACTGAAGCTTTCTTT CASSEVPVTEAFF
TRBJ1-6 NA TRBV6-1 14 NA TGTGCCAGCAGTCTTTGGTCCAGCGATTCACCCCTCCACTTT CASSLWSSDSPLHF
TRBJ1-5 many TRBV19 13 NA TGTGCCTCTCAGGACAGAAGCAATCAGCCCCAGCATTTT CASQDRSNQPQHF
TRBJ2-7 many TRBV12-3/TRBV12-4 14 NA TGTGCCAGCAGTCCGCATGGGGGTCCCTACGAGCAGTACTTC CASSPHGGPYEQYF
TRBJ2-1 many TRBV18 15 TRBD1 TGTGCCAGCTCGCGACAGGGGGGTATAGGCAATGAGCAGTTCTTC CASSRQGGIGNEQFF
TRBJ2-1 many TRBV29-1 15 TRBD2 TGCACCACGGGGGGCCGACTAGCGGGGTTAGATGAGCAGTTCTTC CTTGGRLAGLDEQFF
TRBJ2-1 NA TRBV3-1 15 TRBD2 TGTGCCAGCAGGGGACTAGCGGGAGGACCGGTTGAGCAGTTCTTC CASRGLAGGPVEQFF
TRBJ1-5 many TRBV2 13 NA TGTGCCAGCAGCCCCCTGGAGGGTCAGCCCCAGCATTTT CASSPLEGQPQHF
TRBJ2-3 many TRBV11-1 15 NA TGTGCCAGCAGCCCATGGGGGTCTAGCACAGATACGCAGTATTTT CASSPWGSSTDTQYF
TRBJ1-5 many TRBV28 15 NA TGTGCCAGCAGTTTGGGTCAGGGGTATCGGCAGCCCCAGCATTTT CASSLGQGYRQPQHF
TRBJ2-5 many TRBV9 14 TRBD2 TGTGCCAGCAGCGTAGCTGGCGGGAGCGAGACCCAGTACTTC CASSVAGGSETQYF
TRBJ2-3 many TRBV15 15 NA TGTGCCACCAGCAGAGATAAGGCGACTGGGTATACGCAGTATTTT CATSRDKATGYTQYF
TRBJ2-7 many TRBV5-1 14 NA TGCGCCAGCAGGCTGTCAGGCAGGGCGTACGAGCAGTACTTC CASRLSGRAYEQYF
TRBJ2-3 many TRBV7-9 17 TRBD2 TGTGCCAGCAGCTTAGCTCGACTAGCGGGAGGTGAAGATACGCAGTATTTT CASSLARLAGGEDTQYF
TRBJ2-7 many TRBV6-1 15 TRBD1 TGTGCCAGCAGTTTGACAGGGGGGCCATCCTACGAGCAGTACTTC CASSLTGGPSYEQYF
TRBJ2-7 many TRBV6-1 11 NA TGTGCCTCTAAGGGGGGGGACGAGCAGTACTTC CASKGGDEQYF
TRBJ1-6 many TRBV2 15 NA TGTGCCAGCAGTGTCCAGGGACGGGATAATTCACCCCTCCACTTT CASSVQGRDNSPLHF
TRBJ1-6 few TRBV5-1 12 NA TGCGCCAGCAGTCACGAGAATTCACCCCTCCACTTT CASSHENSPLHF
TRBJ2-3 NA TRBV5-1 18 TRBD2 TGCGCCAGCAGCACCATGCGGACTAGCGGGTTCTTCACAGATACGCAGTATTTT CASSTMRTSGFFTDTQYF
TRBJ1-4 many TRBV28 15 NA TGTGCCAGCAGTCCTCGGACAGCTTATACTGAAAAACTGTTTTTT CASSPRTAYTEKLFF
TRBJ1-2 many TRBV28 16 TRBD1 TGTGCCAGCAGTTTATCCCAAGACAGGGTTTGGGGGGGCTACACCTTC CASSLSQDRVWGGYTF
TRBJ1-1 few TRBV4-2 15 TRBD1 TGTGCCAGCAGCCAATCCAAAGGAGGGGGCGATGAAGCTTTCTTT CASSQSKGGGDEAFF
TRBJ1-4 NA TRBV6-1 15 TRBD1 TGTGCCAGCAGGAAGCCGGGACAGGAAGGAGAAAAACTGTTTTTT CASRKPGQEGEKLFF
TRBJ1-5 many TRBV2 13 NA TGTGCCAGCAGTGTTTGGGGTGGTCAGCCCCAGCATTTT CASSVWGGQPQHF
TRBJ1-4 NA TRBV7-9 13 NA TGTGCCAGCAGCTTTTTCGGTCAGGAAAAACTGTTTTTT CASSFFGQEKLFF
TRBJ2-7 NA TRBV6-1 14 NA TGTGCCAGCAGTGAAGAGGACCTCTCCTGCGAGCAGTACTTC CASSEEDLSCEQYF
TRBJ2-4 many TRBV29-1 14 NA TGCAGCGTTGAAGAAAGAGGGGGCAAAAACATTCAGTACTTC CSVEERGGKNIQYF
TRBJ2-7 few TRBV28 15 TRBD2 TGTGCCAGCAGCCCCGGGGGGGCGGGGGCCTACGAGCAGTACTTC CASSPGGAGAYEQYF
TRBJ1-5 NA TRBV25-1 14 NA TGTGCCAGCAGTGCCCCGGGCAGGGTACAGCCCCAGCATTTT CASSAPGRVQPQHF
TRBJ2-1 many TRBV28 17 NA TGTGCCAGCAGTTTGTACATGAGCTCCTTCTCTTACAATGAGCAGTTCTTC CASSLYMSSFSYNEQFF
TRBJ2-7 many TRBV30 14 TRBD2 TGTGCCTGGGATTTAGCGGGAGGGCGCTACGAGCAGTACTTC CAWDLAGGRYEQYF
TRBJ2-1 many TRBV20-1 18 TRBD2 TGCAGTGCTAGTCCGCTAGCAGGTGTTAGCGGGACGGTCAATGAGCAGTTCTTC CSASPLAGVSGTVNEQFF
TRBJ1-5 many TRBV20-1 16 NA TGCAGTGCTAGAGATCGGCGCAGGGGAGGCAATCAGCCCCAGCATTTT CSARDRRRGGNQPQHF
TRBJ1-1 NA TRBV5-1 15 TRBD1 TGCGCCAGCAGCTTGGGACAGGGTCTAAACACTGAAGCTTTCTTT CASSLGQGLNTEAFF
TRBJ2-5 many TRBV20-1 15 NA TGCAGTGCTAGAGAAGGAACAGTCGCAGCAGAGACCCAGTACTTC CSAREGTVAAETQYF
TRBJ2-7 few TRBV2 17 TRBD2 TGTGCCAGCAGTGCCCCCCCCGCTAGCGGGAGTGGCTACGAGCAGTACTTC CASSAPPASGSGYEQYF
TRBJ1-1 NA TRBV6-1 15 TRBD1 TGTGCCAGCAGTGAATGGGGGTCAGGGGGCGGCTGGGCTTTCTTT CASSEWGSGGGWAFF
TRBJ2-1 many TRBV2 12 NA TGTGCCAGCAGCCTTAGAGTGGGTGAGCAGTTCTTC CASSLRVGEQFF
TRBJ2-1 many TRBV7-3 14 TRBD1 TGTGCCAGCAGCTGGGGGACAGGGTTTAATGAGCAGTTCTTC CASSWGTGFNEQFF
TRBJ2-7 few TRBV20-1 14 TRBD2 TGCAGTGCTAGCCCAGCGGGAGAGGTAAACGAGCAGTACTTC CSASPAGEVNEQYF
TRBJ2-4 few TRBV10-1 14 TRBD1 TGCGCCAGCACTTCCCGGGACAGGGAGTACATTCAGTACTTC CASTSRDREYIQYF
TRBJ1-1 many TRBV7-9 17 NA TGTGCCAGCAGCTTAGATTTTGGATATGGCAGGGGCCCTGAAGCTTTCTTT CASSLDFGYGRGPEAFF
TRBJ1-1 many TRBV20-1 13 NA TGCAGTGCTAGATCCTCAGTGAACACTGAAGCTTTCTTT CSARSSVNTEAFF
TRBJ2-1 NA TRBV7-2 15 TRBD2 TGTGCCAGCCTTTCCCTTTGGGAGGGCCGGGGTAAGCAGTTCTTC CASLSLWEGRGKQFF
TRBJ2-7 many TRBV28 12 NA TGTGCCAGCAGTTTATCCGGGTATGAGCAGTACTTC CASSLSGYEQYF
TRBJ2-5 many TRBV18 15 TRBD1 TGTGCCAGCTCACCCCCGGGACAGGGGTTAGAGACCCAGTACTTC CASSPPGQGLETQYF
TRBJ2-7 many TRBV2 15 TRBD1 TGTGCCAGCAGTGGTACCGGGACAGGAGCTTACGAGCAGTACTTC CASSGTGTGAYEQYF
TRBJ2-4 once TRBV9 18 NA TGTGCCAGCAGCGAGAGGGGGTTAGGGAGGAGGGACAAAAACATTCAGTACTTC CASSERGLGRRDKNIQYF
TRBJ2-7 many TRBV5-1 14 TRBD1 TGCGCCAGCAGCTTCGGGACAGGGGATTACGAGCAGTACTTC CASSFGTGDYEQYF